This entry features one T cell receptor beta chain sequence. Its antigen remains unidentified. Nothing much larger sits one base from this clone, and base qualities are not available. The CDR3 has 17 amino acids, counting the end cysteine and phenylalanine. The CDR3 DNA has 51 bases and is translated from base 1. Germline trimming amounts to 1 base on V and 6 bases on J, with 12 as the count of junction bases outside the gene matches. CDR1 ENHRY and CDR2 SYGVKD were looked up in the germline V gene. This entry comes from a study of shared clonotypes between healthy human individuals (dated by TCRdb to about 2020). For the wider study: The cohort included a few men and a couple of women between 18 and 49 years of age. Libraries were prepared and TCR repertoires were sequenced by different laboratories using diverse techniques, in order to increase sequencing depth and limit assay-specific biases. For each donor, CD4 naive and CD4 memory were each given three plates, CD8 naive was given two plates, and CD8 memory was given one plate. Between about 0.8 and 9.5 billion PBMCs per donor were obtained by leukapheresis. The study deeply sequenced blood TCR repertoires of five healthy adults to estimate repertoire size and the extent of clonotype sharing between individuals.

Using the deep immunoSEQ assay, TCR CDR3 regions were amplified from genomic DNA by multiplex PCR. Extracted genomic DNA from each cell subset was distributed evenly across all wells of several immunoSEQ 96-well plates, and each plate was treated as a replicate. For sorted subsets, around 0.2 ug of genomic DNA, equivalent to about 30,000 T cell genomes, went into each replicate PCR. The purified libraries were quantified using a Qubit 3.0 fluorometer, sized with a Bioanalyzer 2100, and then quantified again using the KAPA Library Quantification kit. Every immunoSEQ 96-well plate was sequenced on a dedicated single-read 150-cycle Illumina NextSeq 550 flow cell. The study's processing was this. The immunoSEQ output contained only junctional sequences without quality scores, so filtering could not match that applied to full-length reads. Sequences were annotated with PyIR, a Python wrapper for IgBLAST v1.9, and V/J genes and CDR3 were assigned using IMGT germline references. Reads were filtered out if the reads had weak V/J assignments (E-value above 1e-6), no CDR3, stop codons, out-of-frame junctions, or ambiguous translated residues. A V3J clonotype was defined by an identical inferred V gene, J gene, and CDR3 amino acid sequence. The percentage overlap between two repertoires was calculated by dividing the number of shared unique clonotypes by the size of the smaller repertoire. Three approaches were used to assess repertoire richness: RTK rarefaction, the Chao1 estimator, and Recon v2.1 estimates of unobserved clonotypes. Generation probabilities were computed with OLGA for all TCRbeta clonotypes obtained by the gDNA method from several donors. Sourced from immuneACCESS, this table was stored by TCRdb with only in-frame sequences that have V and J called. A share of the clones is absent; for the studies checked, an unresolved V gene accounts for under half, and the remainder has no known explanation. V and J calls and clone size are as listed in that table; D and trimming were resolved from the DNA. The sample table lists roughly 890,000 clones, 90% to 95% of them with a count of one. The ten top clones hold 24% of the sample.

For the CD8 naive samples, CD45RO-negative cells were positively selected for CCR7, yielding a CD45RA+CCR7+ population from which TemRA cells were excluded. The donors were healthy, HIV-negative adults with no recently reported acute infections or vaccinations. All donors were Caucasian adults living in Nashville, Tennessee, USA. After blood collection by leukapheresis, PBMCs were isolated using Ficoll-Histopaque density gradient centrifugation and then cryopreserved in the vapor phase of liquid nitrogen. Analytical flow cytometry was used to check the purity and quantity of every magnetically sorted T cell population. Genomic DNA was isolated from each sorted fraction and quantified by UV absorbance on a Nanodrop 2000c. The full study reports these points: Clonotypes shared by all four sorted-subset donors showed higher generation probabilities than non-shared clonotypes. About 4.5% of naive CD4, 3% to 4% of naive CD8, around 2.3% of memory CD4, and approximately 0.4% of memory CD8 clonotypes were shared across a few donors. Even with the large sequencing depth, rarefaction of the sorted-subset datasets indicated that sequencing was incomplete. Larger estimated clonotype richness was generally found for naive subsets than for memory subsets. The genetic and exposure-history diversity represented was limited by the small number of donors. Sampling was restricted to blood, and TCR repertoires in tissue are likely to differ from TCR repertoires in blood. Pairwise subsampling led to the expectation that sequencing depth would affect the degree of clonotype sharing among donors.

The sequence links TRBV10-3 to TRBJ2-1; 7 bases in between match TRBD2. The sequence was obtained from a man under 40 in good health. Specimen: naive CD8+ T cells sorted from blood. The cell subset or site label for this specimen denotes: CD45RA+CCR7+. The CDR3 here reads CAISEYAGATSGNEQFF. The nucleotide sequence reads as follows: TGTGCCATCAGTGAGTATGCGGGAGCTACCTCAGGCAATGAGCAGTTCTTC.